The sequence of this T cell receptor beta chain was determined in a study of neurological immune-mediated disorders. Points from the study as a whole: Among expanded clones, no CDR3 amino acid sequences were shared across subjects, a pattern suggesting private repertoires in all groups.

CDR3 length: 14 amino acids. Germline V gene lookup returns CDR1 DFQATT and CDR2 SNEGSKA (reference sequence). With 6 bases removed from V and 4 bases from J, the gap between germline ends came to 17 bases. Every sequencing run produced over 170 million TCR-beta sequences, and the sequences from any one run covered 15-18 subjects. In TCRdb, the 5' RACE reads were re-called with MiXCR into one record per CDR3 protein. The sample records 25,000 to 35,000 distinct CDR3 sequences, roughly a sixth being singletons. This clonotype was counted ten times or more. What it binds is not known. Indicated time point: technical triplicate 3. There were 850,000 to 1,000,000 CD4+ or CD8+ T cells used in the sorted libraries.

This TCR derives from a female donor with HTLV-1-associated myelopathy (HAM/TSP). The V call is TRBV20-1, the J call TRBJ2-3, with D possibly being TRBD1 or TRBD2 (6 bases each). Input material: CD4+ T cells from blood. CDR3 coding DNA: TGCAGTGCGTTACAGGGATCGGGGGCAGATACGCAGTATTTT. The encoded protein is CSALQGSGADTQYF.